This paragraph reports one T cell receptor (beta chain). In the original processing: Amplification from reference gene primers served as the basis for estimated nucleated cell counts. Libraries were prepared by immunoSEQ multiplex PCR; TCRdb keeps only in-frame clonotypes and omits some of them. That table is the source of V, J and clone size, and D and trimming were worked out from the DNA. The data hold approximately 300,000 clones, with around 89% observed a single time. This CDR3 is built from 16 residues. J was trimmed by 1 base and V by 3 bases; bases with no gene match: 6. From germline, CDR1 is MGHRA and CDR2 YSYEKL. This sample is drawn from a study of blood T cell repertoires in COVID-19. Study-wide context: Acute and convalescent COVID-19 specimens originated in the United States, Italy and Spain. The analysed material was cDNA or gDNA that came from T cells, B-cell-depleted T cells, or PBMCs.

The sample comprised peripheral blood. This TCR came from a man aged 35 to 55 with acute or convalescent COVID-19. The chain carries TRBV4-1 and TRBJ2-3, with TRBD1 matching over 8 bases. The CDR3, as DNA: TGCGCCAGCAGCCACCTGCCGGGACAGGGCACAGATACGCAGTATTTT. Translation gives CASSHLPGQGTDTQYF.